This TCR beta chain derives from a study of shared clonotypes between healthy human individuals. Findings and caveats of the study: Larger estimated richness was generally seen in naive subsets than in memory subsets.

CDR1 is MNHEY, CDR2 SMNVEV, per germline (reference sequence). The CDR3 is made up of 15 amino acids. The V and J ends lost 6 bases and 9 bases, in that order; junction bases with no gene match: 12. Here immunoSEQ multiplex PCR was the method, and the copy in TCRdb shows in-frame clones only, minus some. The sample comprises around 2.3 million clones, under 97% of which are singletons, and approximately 0.13% rests with the top ten. Regarding this clone: Its antigen is not known.

This receptor was obtained from a man between 18 and 29 years old in good health. The specimen was naive CD4+ T cells sorted from blood. Subset reported: CD45RA+ positively selected. The V gene is TRBV27, the J gene TRBJ2-1; 9 bases map to TRBD1. The DNA of the CDR3 is TGTGCCAGCAGGGCCACGGGACAGGGTAAACCTGAGCAGTTCTTC. It is translated as CASRATGQGKPEQFF.